The 25 T cell receptor beta chains below were found in one sample sequenced in a study of blood T cell repertoires in COVID-19. Assay used: immunoSEQ multiplex PCR; TCRdb lists only in-frame clones, some missing. The sample consists of a few hundred thousand clones, around 86% of them appearing once. Sequenced: peripheral blood. The source of these receptors is a human donor in a cohort sampled during active COVID-19.

The rearrangement joins TRBV11-2 to TRBJ2-7; TRBD2 matches at 7 bases. Germline trimming cut 4 bases from V and 9 bases from J; bases unmatched to any gene: 12. The CDR3 runs to 14 residues. The V gene's germline CDR1 is SGHAT and CDR2 FQNNGV. CDR3 sequence (DNA): TGTGCCAGCAGCTCGCCCCCTGAGCCGGGGGGGCAGTACTTC. This encodes CASSSPPEPGGQYF. Based on the CDR3 plus reference TRBV11-2 and TRBJ2-7, the full variable domain is EAGVAQSPRYKIIEKRQSVAFWCNPISGHATLYWYQQILGQGPKLLIQFQNNGVVDDSQLPKDRFSAERLKGVDSTLKIQPAKLEDSAVYLCASSSPPEPGGQYFGPGTRLTVT.

The V call is TRBV28, the J call TRBJ1-2; 7 nucleotides agree with TRBD1. Germline lookup yields CDR1 MDHEN and CDR2 SYDVKM. The CDR3 is 15 amino acids. The trim removed 1 base at V and 6 bases at J, leaving 8 bases unmatched. Here the CDR3 DNA reads TGTGCCAGCAGTTTATTTGAGACAGGGCTTAATGGCTACACCTTC. Residues: CASSLFETGLNGYTF.

The chain uses TRBV5-1 and TRBJ2-3, with 7 bases fitting TRBD2. Germline trimming cut 4 bases from V and 0 bases from J; bases unmatched to any gene: 5. Germline loops: CDR1 SGHRS, CDR2 YFSETQ. The CDR3 contains 15 residues. CDR3 nucleotide sequence: TGCGCCAGCAGCGACGGACTAGAAAGCACAGATACGCAGTATTTT. This encodes CASSDGLESTDTQYF.

The V gene is TRBV2, the J gene TRBJ1-5; 7 bases are a match to TRBD1. Looked up from germline, CDR1 is SNHLY and CDR2 is FYNNEI. The CDR3 runs to 15 residues. V shed 6 bases, J shed 1 base, and the junction held 6 bases outside the gene matches. The CDR3 DNA reads as TGTGCCAGCAGCGACCAGGGGGTGAGCAATCAGCCCCAGCATTTT. Translation gives CASSDQGVSNQPQHF.

The gene calls are TRBV11-2 and TRBJ1-1; maybe TRBD1 (5 bases). Germline assignment: CDR1 SGHAT and CDR2 FQNNGV. The CDR3 has 14 amino acids. Between the trimmed V and J ends, which lost 3 bases and 0 bases, there was a span of 8 bases. DNA of the CDR3: TGTGCCAGCAGCTTTTCAGGGTTGAACACTGAAGCTTTCTTT. Its protein is CASSFSGLNTEAFF. The whole variable domain, remainder taken from reference TRBV11-2 and TRBJ1-1, is EAGVAQSPRYKIIEKRQSVAFWCNPISGHATLYWYQQILGQGPKLLIQFQNNGVVDDSQLPKDRFSAERLKGVDSTLKIQPAKLEDSAVYLCASSFSGLNTEAFFGQGTRLTVV.

This clone has ten or more counts. The chain links TRBV6-6 to TRBJ2-6; D perhaps matches TRBD2 (6 bases). CDR1 and CDR2 (germline): MNHNY, SVGAGI (reference sequence). The CDR3 has 12 amino acids. V dropped 6 bases and J dropped 15 bases, with 15 bases sitting between them. CDR3 sequence: CASSRVPAGLTF. The CDR3 region has the DNA TGTGCCAGCAGCCGAGTGCCAGCGGGCCTGACTTTC.

V is TRBV11-2 and J is TRBJ2-2; D is possibly TRBD1 (5 bases). The germline V gene encodes CDR1 SGHAT and CDR2 FQNNGV. Trimming removed 1 base from V and 4 bases from J, with 10 bases in between. This CDR3 spans 15 amino acids. The CDR3 DNA follows: TGTGCCAGCAGCTTAGTGCAGGGCCCCACCGGGGAGCTGTTTTTT. It is translated as CASSLVQGPTGELFF. The whole variable domain, remainder taken from reference TRBV11-2 and TRBJ2-2, is EAGVAQSPRYKIIEKRQSVAFWCNPISGHATLYWYQQILGQGPKLLIQFQNNGVVDDSQLPKDRFSAERLKGVDSTLKIQPAKLEDSAVYLCASSLVQGPTGELFFGEGSRLTVL.

The chain employs TRBV6-5 and TRBJ1-1; a weak D match, TRBD1 (6 bases). The ends were cut back, 11 bases at V and 1 base at J, with 14 bases in the middle. The CDR3 has 13 amino acids. Germline V gives CDR1 MNHEY, CDR2 SVGAGI. The CDR3 DNA follows: TGTGCCTTTCGGCTGGGGGCGAACACTGAAGCTTTCTTT. Its translation is CAFRLGANTEAFF.

This clone was counted a few times. The gene calls are TRBV28 and TRBJ2-7, with 12 nucleotides matching TRBD2. The CDR3 sequence is 15 residues long. Germline loops: CDR1 MDHEN, CDR2 SYDVKM. The V and J ends lost 6 bases and 3 bases, in that order; junction bases with no gene match: 6. CDR3 residues: CASSSGLAGDYEQYF. The DNA for the CDR3 is TGTGCCAGCAGCTCGGGACTAGCGGGCGACTACGAGCAGTACTTC.

The chain uses TRBV7-3 and TRBJ2-1, with 8 bases that match TRBD1. From germline, CDR1 is SGHTA and CDR2 FQGTGA. Unmatched junction bases numbered 6, after V lost 7 bases and J lost 7 bases. The CDR3 consists of 13 residues. In DNA, the CDR3 is TGTGCCAGCACTTCCAACAGGGGGAATGAGCAGTTCTTC. It encodes CASTSNRGNEQFF.

The chain has TRBV28 and TRBJ2-1, with a possible D match to TRBD2 (5 bases). Trimming took off 4 bases at V and 0 bases at J, with 13 bases between the two ends. The CDR3 length is 16 residues. Germline loops: CDR1 MDHEN, CDR2 SYDVKM. CDR3 amino acids: CASSSGLASSYNEQFF. The CDR3 coding sequence is TGTGCCAGCAGTTCCGGACTCGCCAGCTCCTACAATGAGCAGTTCTTC.

V and J are TRBV29-1 and TRBJ1-4; D might be TRBD1 (6 bases). Trimming took 7 bases from V and 7 from J, leaving 16 bases between them. This CDR3 is 13 amino acids long. The germline V gene encodes CDR1 SQVTM and CDR2 ANQGSEA. CDR3 sequence (DNA): TGCAGCGCTCAGGGGAAAGGAGGTGAAAAACTGTTTTTT. This encodes CSAQGKGGEKLFF.

The chain is built from TRBV28 and TRBJ2-5, with D perhaps matching TRBD2 (6 bases). V shed 7 bases and J shed 5 bases, with 8 bases lying between them. Germline V gives CDR1 MDHEN, CDR2 SYDVKM. The CDR3 loop spans 11 amino acids. CDR3 nucleotides: TGTGCCAGCACGGAGGGGGAGACCCAGTACTTC. Protein: CASTEGETQYF.

V is TRBV21-1 and J is TRBJ2-7; TRBD2 is taken as the D call from the table, unchecked against the DNA. TRBV21-1 is a known pseudogene. The CDR3 is made up of 16 amino acids. The CDR3 DNA reads as TGTGCCAGCAGCAAAGAACGGCGAGGGATAAGGTACGAGCAGTACTTC. It codes for CASSKERRGIRYEQYF.

This clone was observed once. The chain has TRBV19 and TRBJ1-5; 8 positions match TRBD1. The CDR3 runs to 12 residues. Germline CDR1 and CDR2: LNHDA and SQIVND (reference sequence). With V trimmed by 8 bases and J by 6 bases, 3 bases remained unmatched. The CDR3 DNA is TGTGCCAGTGGGACAGGAGGTCAGCCCCAGCATTTT. Translated: CASGTGGQPQHF.

Details on this clone: This CDR3 is also generated by other DNA sequences in the sample. The J gene is TRBJ2-3, the V gene TRBV3-1 (or the pseudogene TRBV3-2), with D maybe TRBD1 (5 bases). The CDR3 contains 14 residues. CDR1 and CDR2 from the germline V gene are LGHDT and YNNKEL (reference sequence). Trimming shortened V by 4 bases and J by 0 bases, and 8 bases separated the two germline ends. CDR3 DNA sequence: TGTGCCAGCAGCCGACAGACAAGCACAGATACGCAGTATTTT. Amino acids: CASSRQTSTDTQYF.

Of note for this clone: The sample holds other DNA sequences that translate to the same CDR3. The chain is built from TRBV5-1 and TRBJ1-1, with no clear D. V was clipped by 0 bases and J by 0 bases, with 6 bases between them. Germline V CDR1 and CDR2: SGHRS, YFSETQ. The CDR3 is 14 amino acids. CDR3 bases: TGCGCCAGCAGCTTGGGTCGGGTGAACACTGAAGCTTTCTTT. Translated: CASSLGRVNTEAFF.

About this clone: Other nucleotide sequences in the sample specify the same CDR3. The V call is TRBV7-2, the J call TRBJ1-5; D ambiguous. From germline, CDR1 is SGHTA and CDR2 FQGNSA. The V and J ends lost 4 bases and 6 bases respectively, with 10 bases between them. CDR3 length equals 13 residues. CDR3 sequence: CASSSSRGQPQHF. The CDR3 DNA is TGTGCCAGCAGCTCCTCTCGGGGTCAGCCCCAGCATTTT.

This chain joins TRBV4-2 and TRBJ1-2; D may be TRBD1 (6 bases). CDR1 and CDR2 (germline): LGHNA, YNFKEQ. V was clipped by 4 bases and J by 2 bases, with 14 bases between them. The CDR3 length is 15 residues. Here the CDR3 DNA reads TGTGCCAGCAGCCGGGAAGGGGGTGGAAACTATGGCTACACCTTC. This codes for CASSREGGGNYGYTF.

The chain has TRBV19 and TRBJ2-1; 8 positions match TRBD1. The CDR3 sequence is 14 residues long. J gave up 5 bases and V 5 bases, and 5 bases lay outside the gene matches. Germline CDR1 LNHDA, CDR2 SQIVND (reference sequence). CDR3 in amino acids: CASSPRTGNNEQFF. The DNA for the CDR3 is TGTGCCAGTAGTCCCCGGACAGGGAACAATGAGCAGTTCTTC.

This clone came up once. The chain links TRBV30 to TRBJ1-2, with 7 bases matching TRBD1. The junction had 11 bases not matched to a gene; V was cut back by 2 bases and J by 5 bases. The V gene's germline CDR1 is GTSNPN and CDR2 SVGIG (reference sequence). The CDR3 covers 15 residues. The CDR3 here is CAWSIPRQGRYGYTF. The CDR3 DNA reads TGTGCCTGGAGTATCCCTCGACAGGGAAGATATGGCTACACCTTC.

This chain connects TRBV7-9 to TRBJ2-5; 8 bases match TRBD2. CDR3 length equals 15 residues. V was clipped by 2 bases and J by 5 bases; unmatched bases: 7. The V gene's germline CDR1 is SEHNR and CDR2 FQNEAQ (reference sequence). CDR3 DNA sequence: TGTGCCAGCAGCTTAACCGGGGGGGCCGCTGAGACCCAGTACTTC. Its protein is CASSLTGGAAETQYF.

This clone was recorded once. J is TRBJ2-7 and V is TRBV14; 8 bases align to TRBD1. CDR1 and CDR2 (germline): SGHDN, FVKESK. Losses at the gene ends were 1 base for V and 3 bases for J; bases not matched to a gene: 5. The CDR3 contains 15 residues. The DNA for the CDR3 is TGTGCCAGCAGCCAAGGGACAGGGATCTTCTACGAGCAGTACTTC. It encodes CASSQGTGIFYEQYF.

This clone was seen only once. CDR3 sequence: CASSTGEGNTGELFF. The CDR3, as DNA: TGTGCCAGCAGCACCGGGGAGGGCAACACCGGGGAGCTGTTTTTT. This chain connects TRBV6-5 to TRBJ2-2; 7 bases map to TRBD2. Germline loops: CDR1 MNHEY, CDR2 SVGAGI. This CDR3 contains 15 residues. V lost 6 bases, J lost 2 bases, and 6 bases stayed unmatched.

V gene TRBV25-1 combines with J gene TRBJ2-7; D possibly corresponds to TRBD2 (6 bases). V shed 5 bases and J shed 4 bases, with 18 bases lying between them. Germline V CDR1 and CDR2: MGHDK, SYGVNS. The CDR3 is 15 residues long. CDR3 amino acids: CASSRSGTSKYEQYF. The CDR3 DNA sequence: TGTGCCAGCAGTAGATCCGGGACTTCGAAATACGAGCAGTACTTC.